Listed below are T cell receptor beta chains from one sample, sequenced in a study of CD8 T cells in ankylosing spondylitis. One entry per CDR3 protein results from TCRdb running MiXCR on the 5' RACE reads. Of about 840,000 distinct CDR3 sequences listed, 10% to 15% are singletons. The sample taken for sequencing was blood, either unsorted or a sorted T cell fraction (not recorded which). Receptors originate from a male donor with ankylosing spondylitis. CDR3s include the opening cysteine and the closing phenylalanine or tryptophan. Fields, in order: J gene, D gene, V gene, clone size, CDR3 DNA, CDR3 protein. A D gene is named only where the DNA matches it firmly. Clone size is shown for a subset of rows, as once, few, many or a class of expanded clone.

J: TRBJ1-2; D: .; V: TRBV20-1; size: many; DNA: TGCAGTGCCCCATGGTGGGGGAAGAACTATGGCTACACCTTC; CDR3: CSAPWWGKNYGYTF
J: TRBJ1-6; D: TRBD1; V: TRBV28; size: .; DNA: TGTGCCAGCAACGTCCAGGGACAGGGGAATTCACCCCTCCACTTT; CDR3: CASNVQGQGNSPLHF
J: TRBJ2-1; D: TRBD2; V: TRBV28; size: .; DNA: TGTGCCAGCAGTTTTCCGCGACTAGCGGGATTGAATGAGCAGTTCTTC; CDR3: CASSFPRLAGLNEQFF
J: TRBJ2-5; D: .; V: TRBV10-3; size: few; DNA: TGTGCCATCACTATTAGTCCGGGGACAAGGAAGGAGACCCAGTACTTC; CDR3: CAITISPGTRKETQYF
J: TRBJ1-1; D: .; V: TRBV27; size: .; DNA: TGTGCCAGCAGAGCTAACACTGAAGCTTTCTTT; CDR3: CASRANTEAFF
J: TRBJ1-5; D: TRBD1; V: TRBV20-1; size: few; DNA: TGCAGTGCCGTTGCCCACAAGGGGGCATGGAATCAGCCCCAGCATTTT; CDR3: CSAVAHKGAWNQPQHF
J: TRBJ2-7; D: TRBD2; V: TRBV4-2; size: few; DNA: TGTGCCAGCAGCCAAGCTCACAGGACTAGTGAGCAGTACTTC; CDR3: CASSQAHRTSEQYF
J: TRBJ1-2; D: TRBD1; V: TRBV5-1; size: few; DNA: TGCGCCAGCAGCTTCCAACCCGACAGGGACTATGGCTACACCTTC; CDR3: CASSFQPDRDYGYTF
J: TRBJ1-1; D: .; V: TRBV20-1; size: many; DNA: TGCAGTGCCAGGGTCCCAGCACTTGAAGCTTTCTTT; CDR3: CSARVPALEAFF
J: TRBJ1-2; D: .; V: TRBV6-2/TRBV6-3; size: few; DNA: TGTGCCAGCAGTGGGGGTATCTATGGCTACACCTTC; CDR3: CASSGGIYGYTF
J: TRBJ2-7; D: TRBD2; V: TRBV5-5; size: .; DNA: TGTGCCAGCAGCTCCGGACTAGCGGGGGCCTCCTCCTACGAGCAGTACTTC; CDR3: CASSSGLAGASSYEQYF